The clone carrying this T cell receptor (beta chain) has just a few counts. These data come from a study of human T cells and chemical hapten exposure. Study summary: Chiefly female patients presented with alopecia areata, totalis or universalis.

The V end lost 3 bases, the J end lost 5 bases, and 25 bases lay between the germline ends. This CDR3 has 18 residues. The germline gives CDR1 SNHLY, CDR2 FYNNEI. The time point is: pre-sensitization, week 0. Indicated treatment: therapeutic diphenylcyclopropenone sensitization with weekly scalp DPC. Non-pregnant alopecia patients aged 18 to 70, suitable for DPC therapy. From the RACE reads, TCRdb called clonotypes with MiXCR, one entry per CDR3 protein. This table holds approximately 370,000 distinct CDR3 sequences, around 5.5% found once. The chain couples TRBV2 to TRBJ2-5; TRBD1 might be the D (6 bases). The sample in question was whole blood, obtained in connection with sensitization to the hapten diphenylcyclopropenone (DPC). This receptor was identified in a woman between 18 and 30 years old with alopecia areata. Some clones in this sample may be carry-over from other donors' samples. The CDR3 loop reads CASSDILGTSRRGETQYF. CDR3 DNA sequence: TGTGCCAGCAGTGATATTCTCGGAACGTCAAGAAGGGGGGAGACCCAGTACTTC.